The source of this T cell receptor beta chain is a study of CD8 T cells in Susac syndrome (dated by TCRdb to about 2019). With respect to the entire study: Whether CD8+ T cell activation and differentiation in Susac syndrome was antigen driven was tested using repertoire sequencing. Clonality of the CD8+ T cell repertoire was compared between roughly twelve healthy donors, 14 Susac syndrome patients and 15 multiple sclerosis patients.

Study-wide findings and limitations: The TCR sequencing and HLA analysis was acknowledged to have included a relatively small number of individuals.

Peripheral blood CD8+ and CD4+ T cells from healthy donors, Susac syndrome patients and multiple sclerosis patients were profiled by high-throughput TCR beta sequencing. The multiple sclerosis controls were treatment-naive patients whose relapsing-remitting disease, either stable or active, fulfilled the revised McDonald criteria. Bulk CD8+ and CD4+ T cells were purified by magnetic negative isolation, while CD8+ TEMRA cells were enriched using FACS. Blood was collected in EDTA tubes and processed within 24 hours, with PBMCs isolated through density gradient centrifugation. PBMCs intended for TCR sequencing were cryopreserved in liquid nitrogen and thawed later in a water bath at 37 degrees C. The sorted or isolated CD4+, CD8+ and CD8+ TEMRA cells had a purity of 90% or higher. To note about this clonotype: The target of this receptor is not known. No quality values exist for individual bases; no much larger clone is one base distant.

RNA was extracted using the RNeasy kit, and about 0.45 to 1 microgram was reverse transcribed with random hexamers. TCR beta CDR3 regions were amplified with the immunoSEQ multiplex PCR assay covering 54 Vbeta and 13 Jbeta segments. PCR amplification bias was corrected by using a synthetic template baseline for primer optimization and computational correction. The original methods were these. Reads were annotated to V, D and J genes according to IMGT and were analyzed with immunoSEQ Analyzer, with only productive sequences retained. Clonality was computed as one minus Shannon entropy normalized by log2 of the number of productive unique sequences. For each patient and control, public and private clones were evaluated within the 100 most prevalent clones. Clones were defined as Susac-specific if absent from the healthy and MS cohorts, from 1052 published viral clones and from other ImmuneACCESS disease sequences. TCRdb itself trimmed the public reads at Q25 with fastp, ran MiXCR and retained productive beta chains. Merged by CDR3 protein, the rows form single entries marked with the most common genes and DNA. For this entry, the V and J calls and clone size follow TCRdb and not the study's own pipeline. Here the sample has 150,000 to 200,000 distinct CDR3 sequences; approximately 95% occur a single time. Around 0.16% of the sample lies in the top ten.

The sequenced material came from CD8+ T cells from PBMCs. This TCR came from a human donor with multiple sclerosis.

The CDR3 amino acid sequence is: CASKLGTGAPEAFF. DNA sequence: TGTGCCAGTAAGTTGGGGACAGGTGCTCCTGAAGCTTTCTTT. The chain couples TRBV27 to TRBJ1-1, with 8 middle bases fitting TRBD1. The germline V gene (reference sequence) yields MNHEY for CDR1 and SMNVEV for CDR2. The CDR3 starts with the cysteine, ends with the phenylalanine, and has 14 residues. The DNA shown is the 42-base CDR3, in frame from base 1. The germline V end is reduced by 9 bases and the J end by 6 bases; junction bases left unmatched: 12.